There are many counts of the clone carrying this T cell receptor beta chain. The entry originates in a study of T-cell reconstitution after alpha-beta-depleted transplantation in children. It was with unique molecular identifiers that the TCRbeta library was prepared. TCRdb itself ran the PCR reads through MiXCR, one entry per CDR3 protein. The profile shows about 200,000 distinct CDR3 sequences, 13% to 15% of them singletons. The source of this sequence is a human donor who donated a stem cell graft to a child with acute lymphoblastic leukemia. The source material was PBMCs from the stem cell graft donor, sampled from the stem cell graft.

The CDR3 region is CAISESFGGTSGSRAGEQFF. CDR3 DNA: TGTGCCATCAGTGAGTCGTTTGGAGGGACTAGCGGCAGTCGGGCGGGTGAGCAGTTCTTC. V usage is TRBV10-3 and J usage is TRBJ2-1; 11 bases are a match to TRBD2. In germline, CDR1 is ENHRY, CDR2 SYGVKD. CDR3 length equals 20 residues. After removal of 0 bases from V and 9 bases from J, the junction contained 19 bases not matched to a gene.